This entry features one T cell receptor beta chain sequence. This record belongs to a study of control samples from healthy donors and cancer patients. Measured with immunoSEQ multiplex PCR; TCRdb has only the in-frame clones, and not every one. The data hold 150,000 to 180,000 clones, with about 94% observed a single time. V lost 3 bases to trimming and J lost 4 bases; unmatched junction nucleotides: 8. The germline V gene encodes CDR1 SGDLS and CDR2 YYNGEE. The CDR3 has 16 residues. The sequence came from a man aged 35-49 years in good health. The V and J genes are TRBV9 and TRBJ2-2, with 8 bases aligning to TRBD1. Sequenced input: blood. Written as DNA, the CDR3 is TGTGCCAGCAGCGGCTCCGCCGGACAGGGCACCGGGGAGCTGTTTTTT. This encodes CASSGSAGQGTGELFF.